These 3 T cell receptor beta chains were sequenced from one sample in a study of CD8 T cells in ankylosing spondylitis. TCRdb processed the 5' RACE reads anew with MiXCR; each CDR3 protein has one entry. Among 250,000 or so distinct CDR3 sequences, more than 20% were seen once, and the ten largest hold roughly 0.67%. Material for sequencing was blood, either unsorted or a sorted T cell fraction (not recorded which). The receptors were sampled from a male donor with ankylosing spondylitis or in good health (not recorded which).

This clonotype was counted at least ten times. The genes are TRBV20-1 and TRBJ1-1; 7 bases fit TRBD1. Trimming cost V 6 bases and J 5 bases; bases outside gene matches: 12. The CDR3 has 14 amino acids. Germline CDR1 reads DFQATT; CDR2 reads SNEGSKA (reference sequence). CDR3 coding DNA: TGCAGTGCCGATCGACAGGGTCGTGGAACTGAAGCTTTCTTT. This translates into CSADRQGRGTEAFF.

This chain connects TRBV20-1 to TRBJ2-7; a weak D match, TRBD2 (5 bases). Germline V gene lookup returns CDR1 DFQATT and CDR2 SNEGSKA (reference sequence). V was trimmed by 4 bases and J by 3 bases, leaving 13 bases between them. The CDR3 length is 13 residues. CDR3 bases: TGCAGTGCTATTCCCGGGGTTTTCTACGAGCAGTACTTC. Protein sequence: CSAIPGVFYEQYF.

This clonotype was counted a few times. The CDR3: CASSPQGANQPQHF. The CDR3, as DNA: TGTGCCAGCAGTCCACAGGGGGCCAATCAGCCCCAGCATTTT. The chain uses TRBV11-2 and TRBJ1-5, with 9 bases identical to TRBD1. J was trimmed by 3 bases and V by 6 bases; bases with no gene match: 3. The length of the CDR3 is 14 residues. Germline V gene data show CDR1 as SGHAT and CDR2 as FQNNGV.